This T cell receptor beta chain was sequenced for a study of blood T cells in healthy people across ages. RNA extraction gave at least 5 micrograms of total RNA per sample. With a J-beta primer mix and a sample-barcoded 5' primer, a second PCR ran roughly 7 to 11 cycles. TCRdb fed the 5' RACE reads into MiXCR, producing one record per CDR3 protein. The table shows about 1.8 million distinct CDR3 sequences, with around half occurring only once. CDR3 length: 18 residues. V was cut by 7 bases and J by 0 bases, with 22 bases left in between. Germline V gives CDR1 LGHNT, CDR2 FRNRAP. This receptor was identified in a woman in her thirties or forties in good health. The rearrangement links TRBV12-5 to TRBJ1-5; D possibly corresponds to TRBD1 (5 bases). Sequencing was carried out using blood. Here the CDR3 reads CASAYTPEEGYSNQPQHF. The CDR3 coding sequence is TGTGCTAGTGCCTACACCCCGGAGGAGGGGTATAGCAATCAGCCCCAGCATTTT. Full variable domain (rest looked up from reference TRBV12-5 and TRBJ1-5): DARVTQTPRHKVTEMGQEVTMRCQPILGHNTVFWYRQTMMQGLELLAYFRNRAPLDDSGMPKDRFSAEMPDATLATLKIQPSEPRDSAVYFCASAYTPEEGYSNQPQHFGDGTRLSIL.